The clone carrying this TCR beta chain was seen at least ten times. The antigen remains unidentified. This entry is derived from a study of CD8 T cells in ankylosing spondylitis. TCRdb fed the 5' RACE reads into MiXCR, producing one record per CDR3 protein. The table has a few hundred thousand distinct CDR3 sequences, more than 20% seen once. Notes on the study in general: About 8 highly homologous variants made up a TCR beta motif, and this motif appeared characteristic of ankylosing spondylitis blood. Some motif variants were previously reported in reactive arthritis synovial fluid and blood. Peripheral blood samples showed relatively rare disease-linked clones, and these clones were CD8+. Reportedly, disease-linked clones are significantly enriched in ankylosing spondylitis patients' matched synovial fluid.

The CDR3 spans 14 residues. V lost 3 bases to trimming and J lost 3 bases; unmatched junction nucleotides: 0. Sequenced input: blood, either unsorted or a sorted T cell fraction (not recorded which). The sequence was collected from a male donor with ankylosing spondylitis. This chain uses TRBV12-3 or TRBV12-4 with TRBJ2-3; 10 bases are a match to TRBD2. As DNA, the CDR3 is TGTGCCAGCAGTTTTAGCGGGAGGACAGATACGCAGTATTTT. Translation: CASSFSGRTDTQYF.